These 4 T cell receptor beta chains originate from one sample sequenced in a study of T cells expressing NK-cell markers. Each CDR3 protein gets one entry in TCRdb, which reprocessed the 5' RACE reads and gives no DNA. In all, the sample yields fewer than 400,000 distinct CDR3 sequences. The sequenced sample consisted of blood T cells: a sorted CD56 or NKG2C T cell subset, CD4+ or CD8+ T cells, or bulk PBMC T cells (not recorded which). The receptors here all came from a woman between 45 and 60 years old in good health.

This chain links TRBV7-8 with TRBJ1-5; the TCRdb call, TRBD1, lacks DNA for checking. This CDR3 region has 15 residues. The germline V gene encodes CDR1 SGHVS and CDR2 FQNEAQ. Here the CDR3 reads CASSPQGWGNQPQHF. Supplemented by reference TRBV7-8 and TRBJ1-5, the full variable domain reads GAGVSQSPRYKVAKRGQDVALRCDPISGHVSLFWYQQALGQGPEFLTYFQNEAQLDKSGLPSDRFFAERPEGSVSTLKIQRTQQEDSAVYLCASSPQGWGNQPQHFGDGTRLSIL.

This chain uses TRBV14 with TRBJ2-7. There are 13 residues in the CDR3. Germline V gene data show CDR1 as SGHDN and CDR2 as FVKESK. This CDR3 reads CASSQYQSYEQYF.

The chain carries TRBV6-5 and TRBJ2-5; TCRdb proposes TRBD2, but this gene call is untestable without DNA. This CDR3 contains 15 residues. Germline V gene lookup returns CDR1 MNHEY and CDR2 SVGAGI. CDR3 protein: CASSRAGAPGETQYF.

The chain has TRBV9 and TRBJ1-3; TCRdb's assignment of TRBD1 cannot be checked, as there is no DNA. From germline, CDR1 is SGDLS and CDR2 YYNGEE. The CDR3 has 18 amino acids. This CDR3 reads CASSRRARTVDSGNTIYF.